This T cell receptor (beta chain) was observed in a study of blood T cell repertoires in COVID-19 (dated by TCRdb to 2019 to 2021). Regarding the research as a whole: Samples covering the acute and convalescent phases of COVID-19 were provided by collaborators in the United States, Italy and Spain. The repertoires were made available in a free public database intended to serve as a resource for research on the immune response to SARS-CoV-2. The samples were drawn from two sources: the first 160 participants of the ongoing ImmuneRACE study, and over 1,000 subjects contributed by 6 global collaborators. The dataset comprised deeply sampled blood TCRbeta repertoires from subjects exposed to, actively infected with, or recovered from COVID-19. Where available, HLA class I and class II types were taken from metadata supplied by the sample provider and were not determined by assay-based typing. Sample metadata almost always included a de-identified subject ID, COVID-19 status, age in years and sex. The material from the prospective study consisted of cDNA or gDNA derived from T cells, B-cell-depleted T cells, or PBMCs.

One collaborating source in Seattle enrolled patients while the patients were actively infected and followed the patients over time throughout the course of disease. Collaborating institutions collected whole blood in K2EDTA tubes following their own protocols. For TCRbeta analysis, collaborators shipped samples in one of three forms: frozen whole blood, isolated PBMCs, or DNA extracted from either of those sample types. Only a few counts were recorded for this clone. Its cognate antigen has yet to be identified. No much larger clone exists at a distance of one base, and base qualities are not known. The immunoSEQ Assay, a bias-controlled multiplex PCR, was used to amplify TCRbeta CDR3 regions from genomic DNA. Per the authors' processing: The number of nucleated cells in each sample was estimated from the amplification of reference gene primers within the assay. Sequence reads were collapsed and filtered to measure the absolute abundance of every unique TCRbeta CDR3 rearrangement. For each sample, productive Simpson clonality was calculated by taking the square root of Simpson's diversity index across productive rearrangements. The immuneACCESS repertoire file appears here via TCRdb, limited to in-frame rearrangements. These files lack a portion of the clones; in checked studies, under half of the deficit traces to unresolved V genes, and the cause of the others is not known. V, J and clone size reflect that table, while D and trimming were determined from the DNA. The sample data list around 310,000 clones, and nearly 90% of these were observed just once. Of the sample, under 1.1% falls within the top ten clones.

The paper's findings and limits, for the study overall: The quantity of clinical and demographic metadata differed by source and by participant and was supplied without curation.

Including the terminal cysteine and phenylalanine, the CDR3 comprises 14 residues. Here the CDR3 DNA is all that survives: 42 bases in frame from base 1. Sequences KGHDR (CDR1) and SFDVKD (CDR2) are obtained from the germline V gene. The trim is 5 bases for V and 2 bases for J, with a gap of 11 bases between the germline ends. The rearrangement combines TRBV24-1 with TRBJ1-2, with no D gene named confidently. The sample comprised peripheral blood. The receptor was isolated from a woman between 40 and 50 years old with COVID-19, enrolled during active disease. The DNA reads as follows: TGTGCCACCAGTGGCCCCGGGTTAAACTATGGCTACACCTTC. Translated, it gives CATSGPGLNYGYTF.